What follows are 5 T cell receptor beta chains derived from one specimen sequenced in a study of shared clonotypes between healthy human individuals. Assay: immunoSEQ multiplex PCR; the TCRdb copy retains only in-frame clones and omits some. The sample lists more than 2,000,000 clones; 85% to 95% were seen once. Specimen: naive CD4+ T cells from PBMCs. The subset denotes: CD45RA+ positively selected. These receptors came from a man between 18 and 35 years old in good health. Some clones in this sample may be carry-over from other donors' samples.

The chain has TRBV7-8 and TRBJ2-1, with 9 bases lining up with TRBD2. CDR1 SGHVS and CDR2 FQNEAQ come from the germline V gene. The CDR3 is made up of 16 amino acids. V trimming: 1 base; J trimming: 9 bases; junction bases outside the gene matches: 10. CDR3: CASSLVIAGGQREQFF. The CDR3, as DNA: TGTGCCAGCAGCTTAGTAATCGCGGGAGGGCAGCGTGAGCAGTTCTTC. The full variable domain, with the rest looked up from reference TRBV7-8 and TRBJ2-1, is GAGVSQSPRYKVAKRGQDVALRCDPISGHVSLFWYQQALGQGPEFLTYFQNEAQLDKSGLPSDRFFAERPEGSVSTLKIQRTQQEDSAVYLCASSLVIAGGQREQFFGPGTRLTVL.

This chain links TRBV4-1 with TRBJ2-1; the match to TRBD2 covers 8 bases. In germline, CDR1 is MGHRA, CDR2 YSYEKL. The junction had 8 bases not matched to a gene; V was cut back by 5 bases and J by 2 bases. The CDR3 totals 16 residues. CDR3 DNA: TGCGCCAGCAGCTCGCTAGCGGGTCAAACCTACAATGAGCAGTTCTTC. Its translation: CASSSLAGQTYNEQFF.

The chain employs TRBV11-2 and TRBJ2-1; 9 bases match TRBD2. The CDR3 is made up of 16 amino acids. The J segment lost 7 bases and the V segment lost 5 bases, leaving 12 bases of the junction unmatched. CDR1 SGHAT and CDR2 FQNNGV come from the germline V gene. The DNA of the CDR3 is TGTGCCAGCAGCGGGCCGAATAGCGGGAGATTGAATGAGCAGTTCTTC. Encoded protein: CASSGPNSGRLNEQFF.

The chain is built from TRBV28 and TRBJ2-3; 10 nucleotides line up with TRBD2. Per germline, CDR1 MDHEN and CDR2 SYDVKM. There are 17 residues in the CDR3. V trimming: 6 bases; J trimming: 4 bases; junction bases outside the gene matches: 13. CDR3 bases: TGTGCCAGCAGCTACCTACGGGGACTAGCGAGAGCAGATACGCAGTATTTT. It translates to CASSYLRGLARADTQYF.

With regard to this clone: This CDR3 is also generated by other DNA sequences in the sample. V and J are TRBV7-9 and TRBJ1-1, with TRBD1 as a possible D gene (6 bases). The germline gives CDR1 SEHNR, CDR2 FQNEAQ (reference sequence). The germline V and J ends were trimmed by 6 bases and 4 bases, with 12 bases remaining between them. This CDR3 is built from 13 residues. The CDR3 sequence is CASSSEGGTEAFF. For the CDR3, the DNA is TGTGCCAGCAGTTCGGAGGGGGGCACTGAAGCTTTCTTT.